The 13 T cell receptor beta chains below come from one sample, sequenced in a study of T cell changes during pregnancy in multiple sclerosis. Assay used: immunoSEQ multiplex PCR; TCRdb lists only in-frame clones, some missing. This sample yields 51,000 or so clones, of which 93% are seen a single time; around 2% belongs to the top ten. Specimen: peripheral blood, collected in the second trimester of pregnancy. These receptors all come from a female donor with multiple sclerosis, enrolled in a pregnancy study.

V and J are TRBV9 and TRBJ2-2, with D possibly matching TRBD1 (6 bases). V was shortened by 0 bases and J by 1 base, with 7 bases between the two germline ends. The CDR3 extends over 15 amino acids. In germline, CDR1 is SGDLS, CDR2 YYNGEE. The CDR3 DNA reads TGTGCCAGCAGCGTAGGGGGACAGAACACCGGGGAGCTGTTTTTT. It codes for CASSVGGQNTGELFF.

The chain combines TRBV4-3 with TRBJ2-5; 11 bases map to TRBD2. The length of the CDR3 is 19 residues. V lost 0 bases to trimming and J lost 4 bases; unmatched junction nucleotides: 13. The V gene's germline CDR1 is LGHNA and CDR2 YSLEER. The CDR3 spells CASSQEALAGGLMSETQYF. CDR3 in DNA: TGCGCCAGCAGCCAAGAGGCGCTAGCGGGAGGTTTGATGTCAGAGACCCAGTACTTC.

The CDR3 DNA is TGTGCCACCAGCAGTACCGGGGGGTCATCGAGGGGGACTGAAGCTTTCTTT. Its protein product is CATSSTGGSSRGTEAFF. The chain combines TRBV15 with TRBJ1-1, with D possibly being TRBD1 (6 bases). The V end was cut by 3 bases, the J end by 5 bases, with 22 bases between. The CDR3 has 17 amino acids. The V gene's germline CDR1 is LNHNV and CDR2 YYDKDF (reference sequence).

The chain employs TRBV18 and TRBJ2-1; 14 nucleotides agree with TRBD2. The CDR3 runs 20 residues. The V gene's germline CDR1 is KGHSH and CDR2 LQKENI. The ends lost 1 base at V and 7 bases at J; junction bases unmatched: 15. CDR3 residues: CASSPRIGTSGSRGRNEQFF. The CDR3 DNA reads TGTGCCAGCTCACCACGTATTGGGACTAGCGGGAGTAGGGGGAGGAATGAGCAGTTCTTC.

This sequence joins TRBV5-5 and TRBJ2-1; weak D call: TRBD2 (5 bases). Deletions cut 0 bases from V and 0 bases from J, with 7 bases between. The germline CDR1 and CDR2 sequences are SGHKS and YYEKEE (reference sequence). The CDR3 runs 15 residues. The CDR3 sequence: CASSLEGSSYNEQFF. CDR3 in DNA: TGTGCCAGCAGCTTGGAAGGGAGCTCCTACAATGAGCAGTTCTTC.

The chain combines TRBV5-4 with TRBJ2-4, with D perhaps TRBD2 (6 bases). Looked up from germline, CDR1 is SGHNT and CDR2 is YYREEE (reference sequence). Trimming removed 4 bases from V and 1 base from J, with 21 bases in between. CDR3 length: 18 amino acids. CDR3 region: CASSEGLPGFGAKNIQYF. For the CDR3, the DNA is TGTGCCAGCAGCGAGGGACTCCCCGGTTTCGGGGCCAAAAACATTCAGTACTTC.

This rearrangement joins TRBV18 to TRBJ2-2, with a possible D match to TRBD2 (6 bases). Germline loops: CDR1 KGHSH, CDR2 LQKENI. With 3 bases removed from V and 5 bases from J, the gap between germline ends came to 22 bases. The CDR3 covers 18 residues. Here the CDR3 reads CASSPRLKSTEGTGELFF. CDR3 nucleotide sequence: TGTGCCAGCTCACCGCGGTTGAAATCAACGGAGGGGACCGGGGAGCTGTTTTTT.

This sequence joins TRBV4-2 and TRBJ2-7; 8 nucleotides agree with TRBD1. Germline-derived CDR1 and CDR2 are LGHNA and YNFKEQ. Trimming removed 4 bases from V and 6 bases from J; junction bases left unmatched: 11. The CDR3 spans 15 residues. CDR3 sequence reads: CASSRRQGSDGEQYF. Here the CDR3 DNA reads TGTGCCAGCAGCCGACGACAGGGGAGCGATGGCGAGCAGTACTTC.

This clone occurred a few times. The V call is TRBV7-9, the J call TRBJ2-2; perhaps TRBD1 as D (6 bases). The CDR3 is 15 residues long. CDR1 is SEHNR and CDR2 is FQNEAQ in the germline V gene (reference sequence). Trimming took 8 bases from V and 0 from J, leaving 13 bases between them. The DNA of the CDR3 is TGTGCCAGCTCACCAGGGGAGACGAACACCGGGGAGCTGTTTTTT. Protein: CASSPGETNTGELFF. The entire variable domain, with the rest obtained from reference TRBV7-9 and TRBJ2-2, is as follows: DTGVSQNPRHKITKRGQNVTFRCDPISEHNRLYWYRQTLGQGPEFLTYFQNEAQLEKSRLLSDRFSAERPKGSFSTLEIQRTEQGDSAMYLCASSPGETNTGELFFGEGSRLTVL.

V is TRBV5-4 and J is TRBJ2-2, with 15 bases that match TRBD2. The CDR3 length is 19 residues. Germline trimming cut 0 bases from V and 2 bases from J; bases unmatched to any gene: 5. Germline V gives CDR1 SGHNT, CDR2 YYREEE (reference sequence). CDR3 region: CASSLEGLAGGPNTGELFF. The CDR3 DNA follows: TGTGCCAGCAGCTTGGAAGGACTAGCGGGAGGGCCTAACACCGGGGAGCTGTTTTTT.

This chain links TRBV18 with TRBJ1-2; D gene ambiguous. The CDR3 length is 14 residues. With 2 bases removed from V and 4 bases from J, the gap between germline ends came to 11 bases. Germline loops: CDR1 KGHSH, CDR2 LQKENI. The CDR3 here is CASSPARWSYGYTF. The CDR3 nucleotides are TGTGCCAGCTCACCAGCCCGGTGGTCCTATGGCTACACCTTC.

This clone was seen just once. This sequence joins TRBV7-8 and TRBJ2-1, with D possibly TRBD2 on 5 matching bases. This CDR3 contains 13 residues. Germline V CDR1 and CDR2: SGHVS, FQNEAQ. The V and J ends lost 6 bases and 10 bases respectively, with 16 bases between them. Here the CDR3 DNA reads TGTGCCAGCAGTTCGAATCTGGGGAGAGAGCAGTTCTTC. This sequence encodes CASSSNLGREQFF.

This chain uses TRBV4-3 with TRBJ2-1; 9 bases are shared with TRBD2. The CDR3 consists of 16 residues. Losses at the gene ends were 0 bases for V and 7 bases for J; bases not matched to a gene: 7. CDR1 is LGHNA, CDR2 YSLEER, per germline. The CDR3 sequence is CASSQELSGRFNEQFF. CDR3 DNA sequence: TGCGCCAGCAGCCAAGAATTGAGCGGGAGGTTTAATGAGCAGTTCTTC.